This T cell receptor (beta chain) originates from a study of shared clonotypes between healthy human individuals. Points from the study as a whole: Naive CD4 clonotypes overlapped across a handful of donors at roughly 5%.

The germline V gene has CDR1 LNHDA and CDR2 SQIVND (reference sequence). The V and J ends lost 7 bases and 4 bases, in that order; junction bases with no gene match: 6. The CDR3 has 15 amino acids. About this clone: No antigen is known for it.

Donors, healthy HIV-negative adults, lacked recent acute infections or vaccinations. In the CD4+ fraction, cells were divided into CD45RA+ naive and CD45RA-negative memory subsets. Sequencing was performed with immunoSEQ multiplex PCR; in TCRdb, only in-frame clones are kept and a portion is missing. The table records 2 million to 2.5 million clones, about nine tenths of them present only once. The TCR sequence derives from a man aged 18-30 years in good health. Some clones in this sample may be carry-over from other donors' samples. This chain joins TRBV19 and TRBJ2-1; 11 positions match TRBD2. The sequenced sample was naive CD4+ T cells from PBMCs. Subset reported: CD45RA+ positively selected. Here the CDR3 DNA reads TGTGCCAGTAAGGCTGGGACTAGCGGATACAATGAGCAGTTCTTC. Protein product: CASKAGTSGYNEQFF.